Detailed here is one T cell receptor beta chain. Relative to the germline gene, one junction end is altered; a read error may explain this. The data were taken from a study of identical twins. TCRdb reanalysed the 5' RACE reads using MiXCR and keeps one entry per CDR3 protein. Seen here are about 530,000 distinct CDR3 sequences, about 16% observed once, and the top ten hold about 0.4%. The same specimen was also included in a second study, on yellow fever vaccine responses in identical twins. From that study: Reportedly, twins' vaccine T cell responses looked partly convergent and partly personalized.

The TCR sequence derives from a young woman in good health. The material sequenced was CD4+ T cells sorted from blood.

The CDR3 protein is CASSLAGGGTDTQNF. The CDR3 bases are TGCGCCAGCAGCTTGGCAGGGGGCGGCACAGATACGCAGAATTTT. The V gene is TRBV5-1, the J gene TRBJ2-3; the match to TRBD1 covers 8 bases. The CDR3 is 15 amino acids. Germline V gene lookup returns CDR1 SGHRS and CDR2 YFSETQ.